One and the same sample provided the 4 T cell receptor beta chains below, sequenced in a study of monozygotic twins with inflammatory bowel disease. TCRdb re-called the 5' RACE reads; one entry per CDR3 protein, DNA not given. The sample table sets out over 350,000 distinct CDR3 sequences. The sample taken for sequencing was blood. The source is a human donor with ulcerative colitis or Crohn's disease, or a healthy co-twin of an affected twin (not recorded which).

This sequence joins TRBV4-2 and TRBJ2-3. The germline V gene has CDR1 LGHNA and CDR2 YNFKEQ. The CDR3 covers 14 residues. CDR3: CASGADGGADTQYF.

The gene calls are TRBV7-2 and TRBJ1-2; the D gene TCRdb calls, TRBD1, cannot be checked with no DNA. The CDR3 spans 14 residues. Germline V lookup: CDR1 SGHTA, CDR2 FQGNSA. CDR3 loop: CASRPGVSRFGYTF. Looking up the rest from reference TRBV7-2 and TRBJ1-2 gives the full variable domain: GAGVSQSPSNKVTEKGKDVELRCDPISGHTALYWYRQSLGQGLEFLIYFQGNSAPDKSGLPSDRFSAERTGGSVSTLTIQRTQQEDSAVYLCASRPGVSRFGYTFGSGTRLTVV.

V and J are TRBV11-3 and TRBJ2-2; TCRdb indicates TRBD1, and absent DNA this call remains unverified. The CDR3 sequence is 15 residues long. Germline V CDR1 and CDR2: SGHNT, YENEEA. CDR3 sequence: CASSWRGGAAGELFF. Supplemented by reference TRBV11-3 and TRBJ2-2, the full variable domain reads EAGVVQSPRYKIIEKKQPVAFWCNPISGHNTLYWYLQNLGQGPELLIRYENEEAVDDSQLPKDRFSAERLKGVDSTLKIQPAELGDSAVYLCASSWRGGAAGELFFGEGSRLTVL.

The chain links TRBV28 to TRBJ2-7. The CDR3 extends over 11 amino acids. Germline CDR1 reads MDHEN; CDR2 reads SYDVKM. The CDR3 region is CAISRVDEQYF.